The rows below give T cell receptor beta chains drawn from one sample of a study of T cell repertoires in cytomegalovirus infection. TCRdb reprocessed the reads with MiXCR, giving one entry per CDR3 protein. Of around 170,000 distinct CDR3 sequences in the sample, 13% to 15% are singletons; the top ten hold more than 20%. The sequenced sample was PBMCs. The receptors here all came from a human donor in good health (CMV status not recorded). Some clones in this sample may be carry-over from other donors' samples. CDR3s include the opening cysteine and the closing phenylalanine or tryptophan. Fields, in order: J gene, V gene, D gene, clone size, CDR3 DNA, CDR3 protein. The D gene is left open where the match is weak. Expanded clones are given a class, and other clones once, few, many or no size at all.

J: TRBJ2-7
V: TRBV5-6
D: .
size: .
DNA: TGTGCCAGCAGCGGCAGGGTTAACGAGCAGTACTTC
CDR3: CASSGRVNEQYF

J: TRBJ1-2
V: TRBV7-2
D: TRBD1
size: few
DNA: TGTGCCAGCAGCCATACAGGGGATCGTGGCTACACCTTC
CDR3: CASSHTGDRGYTF

J: TRBJ2-4
V: TRBV5-1
D: .
size: few
DNA: TGCGCCAGCAGCTTGGACCAGGGTTTCATTCAGTACTTC
CDR3: CASSLDQGFIQYF

J: TRBJ2-4
V: TRBV20-1
D: TRBD1
size: .
DNA: TGCAGTGTCGCCGAGCCACGACAGGGGAAAAACATTCAGTACTTC
CDR3: CSVAEPRQGKNIQYF

J: TRBJ1-1
V: TRBV28
D: .
size: .
DNA: TGTGCCAACAGTCTCCCCTGGAGGACGGGGAGGACTGAAGCTTTCTTT
CDR3: CANSLPWRTGRTEAFF

J: TRBJ2-4
V: TRBV11-2
D: .
size: many
DNA: TGTGCCAGCAGCTTAACGGACATTCAGTACTTC
CDR3: CASSLTDIQYF

J: TRBJ2-3
V: TRBV11-2
D: TRBD2
size: many
DNA: TGTGCCAGCAGCATACTAGCGGGGTTAAGCACAGATACGCAGTATTTT
CDR3: CASSILAGLSTDTQYF

J: TRBJ1-2
V: TRBV28
D: TRBD1
size: many
DNA: TGTGCCAGCAGTCCCTGGGTTTTACAGGGGGCTATCTTTGGCTACACCTTC
CDR3: CASSPWVLQGAIFGYTF

J: TRBJ2-7
V: TRBV7-3
D: TRBD1
size: few
DNA: TGTGCCAGCAGCTTCCGGACAGGGGCCTACGAGCAGTACTTC
CDR3: CASSFRTGAYEQYF

J: TRBJ1-1
V: TRBV6-2/TRBV6-3
D: .
size: .
DNA: TGTGCCAGCAGAACCGGGGGGGCGGCTGAAGCTTTCTTT
CDR3: CASRTGGAAEAFF

J: TRBJ2-4
V: TRBV24-1
D: .
size: many
DNA: TGTGCCACCAGTGAAGGACAGTGGGAAAACATTCAGTACTTC
CDR3: CATSEGQWENIQYF

J: TRBJ2-3
V: TRBV6-5
D: TRBD1
size: many
DNA: TGTGCCAGCAGAGGGGCAGGGGGCGCAGATACGCAGTATTTT
CDR3: CASRGAGGADTQYF

J: TRBJ2-3
V: TRBV12-3/TRBV12-4
D: .
size: many
DNA: TGTGCCAGCAGACCCGGGACCCTTCGCACAGATACGCAGTATTTT
CDR3: CASRPGTLRTDTQYF

J: TRBJ1-1
V: TRBV19
D: .
size: many
DNA: TGTGCCAGTAGTATAGCCCCGGGGATATGGACTGAAGCTTTCTTT
CDR3: CASSIAPGIWTEAFF

J: TRBJ2-5
V: TRBV11-3
D: .
size: many
DNA: TGTGCCAGCAGCCTTTCTATTAGGGATCAAGAGACCCAGTACTTC
CDR3: CASSLSIRDQETQYF

J: TRBJ1-2
V: TRBV5-1
D: .
size: .
DNA: TGCGCCAGCAGGGACGGAGGGGCTGATGGCTACACCTTC
CDR3: CASRDGGADGYTF

J: TRBJ2-7
V: TRBV7-8
D: .
size: once
DNA: TGTGCCAGCAGCTTATCTAGCGAGCAGTACTTC
CDR3: CASSLSSEQYF

J: TRBJ2-2
V: TRBV2
D: TRBD2
size: .
DNA: TGTGCCAGCAGTGAAACGGGAGGGCACACCGGGGAGCTGTTTTTT
CDR3: CASSETGGHTGELFF

J: TRBJ1-2
V: TRBV6-2/TRBV6-3
D: .
size: few
DNA: TGTGCCAGCGGCTCAACCGGCTATGGCTACACCTTC
CDR3: CASGSTGYGYTF

J: TRBJ2-5
V: TRBV29-1
D: .
size: .
DNA: TGCAGCGGATCGCTAAAGGAGACCCAGTACTTC
CDR3: CSGSLKETQYF

J: TRBJ2-1
V: TRBV12-5
D: TRBD1
size: many
DNA: TGTGCTAGTGCTCCGGGACAGGCGTACAATGAGCAGTTCTTC
CDR3: CASAPGQAYNEQFF

J: TRBJ2-7
V: TRBV6-2/TRBV6-3
D: .
size: .
DNA: TGTGCCAGCAGTTACGCTCCGCCCTCCTACGAGCAGTACTTC
CDR3: CASSYAPPSYEQYF

J: TRBJ2-3
V: TRBV23-1
D: .
size: .
DNA: TGCGCCAGCAGTCCCTATACGGAGTTCCAGACAGATACGCAGTATTTT
CDR3: CASSPYTEFQTDTQYF

J: TRBJ2-3
V: TRBV6-2/TRBV6-3
D: TRBD2
size: few
DNA: TGTGCCAGCAGGCGGACTAGCGGGCCAGATACGCAGTATTTT
CDR3: CASRRTSGPDTQYF

J: TRBJ1-1
V: TRBV19
D: TRBD1
size: .
DNA: TGTGCCAGTAGTATCTTACAGGGGATGAACACTGAAGCTTTCTTT
CDR3: CASSILQGMNTEAFF

J: TRBJ2-7
V: TRBV28
D: .
size: .
DNA: TGTGCCAGCAGCCCTCCAGGGGCGGCATCCTACGAGCAGTACTTC
CDR3: CASSPPGAASYEQYF

J: TRBJ1-5
V: TRBV28
D: .
size: few
DNA: TGTGCCAGCAGTTCCCCAGGTGTCGGGAGGCCCCAGCATTTT
CDR3: CASSSPGVGRPQHF

J: TRBJ1-3
V: TRBV18
D: .
size: .
DNA: TGTGCCAGCTCATTCCTTTTGGAGGACACCATATATTTT
CDR3: CASSFLLEDTIYF

J: TRBJ1-3
V: TRBV7-2
D: TRBD1
size: many
DNA: TGTGCCAGCAGCTCGGACAGGAGCTCTGGAAACACCATATATTTT
CDR3: CASSSDRSSGNTIYF

J: TRBJ2-7
V: TRBV9
D: .
size: .
DNA: TGTGCCAGCAGCGTAGGAGGGGACCACTCCTACGAGCAGTACTTC
CDR3: CASSVGGDHSYEQYF

J: TRBJ1-2
V: TRBV4-1
D: .
size: many
DNA: TGCGCCAGCAGCAAAAGGGAAGACTATGGCTACACCTTC
CDR3: CASSKREDYGYTF

J: TRBJ1-2
V: TRBV7-9
D: TRBD1
size: many
DNA: TGTGCCAGCAGCTACAGGGGAACCTATGGCTACACCTTC
CDR3: CASSYRGTYGYTF

J: TRBJ2-2
V: TRBV4-3
D: .
size: many
DNA: TGCGCCAGCAGCCGGGAGGTGGGCTTCGGAACCGGGGAGCTGTTTTTT
CDR3: CASSREVGFGTGELFF

J: TRBJ2-7
V: TRBV6-2/TRBV6-3
D: TRBD1
size: .
DNA: TGTGCCACGGACAGGGGCAACGAGCAGTACTTC
CDR3: CATDRGNEQYF

J: TRBJ1-1
V: TRBV7-8
D: .
size: many
DNA: TGTGCCAGCAGCTTGTCCGGGACGGTGAACACTGAAGCTTTCTTT
CDR3: CASSLSGTVNTEAFF

J: TRBJ2-7
V: TRBV12-5
D: TRBD1
size: .
DNA: TGTGCCCTCGGGACAGGGGGAGGCTCCTACGAGCAGTACTTC
CDR3: CALGTGGGSYEQYF

J: TRBJ1-5
V: TRBV5-1
D: .
size: few
DNA: TGCGCCAGCAGCTTGGAGCGGACTCCGGATGATAGCAATCAGCCCCAGCATTTT
CDR3: CASSLERTPDDSNQPQHF

J: TRBJ1-5
V: TRBV28
D: .
size: many
DNA: TGTGCCAGCAGGCGCCTCCGAGAGTATAGCAATCAGCCCCAGCATTTT
CDR3: CASRRLREYSNQPQHF

J: TRBJ2-3
V: TRBV29-1
D: .
size: .
DNA: TGCAGCGTTGAAGGTGGGCCTGCCGCTCGGACAGATACGCAGTATTTT
CDR3: CSVEGGPAARTDTQYF

J: TRBJ2-5
V: TRBV7-9
D: .
size: .
DNA: TGTGCCAGCAGCCCCCGAGGAGAGACCCAGTACTTC
CDR3: CASSPRGETQYF

J: TRBJ2-1
V: TRBV20-1
D: .
size: .
DNA: TGCAGTGCTAGACTGCGCGGATCCTACAATGAGCAGTTCTTC
CDR3: CSARLRGSYNEQFF

J: TRBJ1-4
V: TRBV7-9
D: TRBD1
size: many
DNA: TGTGCCAGCAGCTTGGGACAGGGGAATGAAAAACTGTTTTTT
CDR3: CASSLGQGNEKLFF

J: TRBJ2-3
V: TRBV28
D: TRBD2
size: many
DNA: TGTGCCAGCAGTTTGTCTAGCGGGGCACCCACAGATACGCAGTATTTT
CDR3: CASSLSSGAPTDTQYF

J: TRBJ1-5
V: TRBV12-5
D: .
size: few
DNA: TGTGCTAGTGGTTTGGTACTTCCAGGGCATCGCAATCAGCCCCAGCATTTT
CDR3: CASGLVLPGHRNQPQHF

J: TRBJ2-1
V: TRBV7-3
D: TRBD1
size: many
DNA: TGTGCCAGCAGCTCACGGACAGGGTTTAATGAGCAGTTCTTC
CDR3: CASSSRTGFNEQFF

J: TRBJ2-3
V: TRBV7-3
D: TRBD2
size: .
DNA: TGTGCCAGCAGACTAGGGGCTAGCGGGGGATCCACAGATACGCAGTATTTT
CDR3: CASRLGASGGSTDTQYF

J: TRBJ2-7
V: TRBV29-1
D: .
size: .
DNA: TGCGGCGGAGGACAGACCTACGAGCAGTACTTC
CDR3: CGGGQTYEQYF

J: TRBJ1-1
V: TRBV7-2
D: TRBD1
size: many
DNA: TGTGCCAGCAGCTTAGGGCCGGGGCAGGGGGCTTCTGAAGCTTTCTTT
CDR3: CASSLGPGQGASEAFF